These 8 T cell receptor beta chains were sequenced from one sample in a study of metastatic and nonmetastatic thyroid tumors. Each patient came to thyroid surgery without any prior treatment (of any kind). Via MiXCR, TCRdb re-called the PCR reads. This table has roughly 93,000 clones, approximately 12% appearing once. Input material: blood. These receptors originate from a female donor with papillary thyroid cancer or a benign thyroid nodule (not recorded which). Some clones in this sample may be carry-over from other donors' samples.

A single count supports this clone. A single base separates this from a much larger clone, so it may be a read error. CDR3 nucleotides: TGTGCCAGCAGTGAAGCGCTCGGGACTATCGGGAGTTTGGAAGAGACCCAGTACTTC. This sequence encodes CASSEALGTIGSLEETQYF. V gene TRBV6-1 combines with J gene TRBJ2-5; 7 bases are a match to TRBD2. CDR3 length: 19 amino acids. Germline CDR1 MNHNS, CDR2 SASEGT. V lost 0 bases to trimming and J lost 3 bases; unmatched junction nucleotides: 16.

CDR3 in DNA: TGTGCCAGCAGCCAGAATTACCCCGCTGGTTGGGATGAAGCTTTCTTT. Translation: CASSQNYPAGWDEAFF. The chain is built from TRBV27 and TRBJ1-1; D is undetermined. CDR1 and CDR2 from the germline V gene are MNHEY and SMNVEV (reference sequence). The ends were cut back, 6 bases at V and 7 bases at J, with 24 bases in the middle. The CDR3 has 16 amino acids.

In its sample, this clone was seen many times. Other DNA sequences in the same sample also yield this CDR3. The J gene is TRBJ2-3, the V gene TRBV9; the match to TRBD1 covers 11 bases. Germline CDR1 SGDLS, CDR2 YYNGEE. The CDR3 covers 16 residues. J was trimmed by 1 base and V by 4 bases; bases with no gene match: 5. The CDR3 reads CASSLAGQGGTDTQYF. In nucleotides, the CDR3 is TGTGCCAGCAGCCTGGCGGGACAGGGGGGCACAGATACGCAGTATTTT. Filled out from reference TRBV9 and TRBJ2-3, the complete variable domain reads DSGVTQTPKHLITATGQRVTLRCSPRSGDLSVYWYQQSLDQGLQFLIQYYNGEERAKGNILERFSAQQFPDLHSELNLSSLELGDSALYFCASSLAGQGGTDTQYFGPGTRLTVL.

This clone was recorded a few times. The chain uses TRBV12-3 or TRBV12-4 and TRBJ2-2; the match to TRBD1 covers 9 bases. The ends lost 9 bases at V and 7 bases at J; junction bases unmatched: 15. This CDR3 is 16 amino acids long. The DNA for the CDR3 is TGTGCCAGAAAAACCAGGGACAGGGCCTTGAACGGGGAGCTGTTTTTT. This translates into CARKTRDRALNGELFF.

This clone was observed at least ten times. This chain links TRBV20-1 with TRBJ2-3; 13 nucleotides align to TRBD2. CDR1 and CDR2 (germline): DFQATT, SNEGSKA (reference sequence). The CDR3 covers 14 residues. The junction had 3 bases not matched to a gene; V was cut back by 5 bases and J by 4 bases. DNA of the CDR3: TGCAGTGCTCTCGGACTAGCGGGAGCAGATACGCAGTATTTT. Amino acid sequence: CSALGLAGADTQYF.

This clone was found many times. The V gene is TRBV11-2, the J gene TRBJ2-1; 9 positions match TRBD2. After removal of 1 base from V and 7 bases from J, the junction contained 5 bases not matched to a gene. This CDR3 is built from 15 residues. Germline values: CDR1 SGHAT, CDR2 FQNNGV. CDR3 loop: CASSLVAGGGNEQFF. CDR3 nucleotide sequence: TGTGCCAGCAGCTTAGTTGCGGGAGGGGGAAATGAGCAGTTCTTC.

This clone showed up many times. V and J are TRBV6-5 and TRBJ2-4, with TRBD2 as a possible D gene (5 bases). V shed 2 bases and J shed 1 base, with 12 bases lying between them. The CDR3 totals 16 residues. The V gene's germline CDR1 is MNHEY and CDR2 SVGAGI. The CDR3 region is CASSYGVRAAKNIQYF. CDR3 nucleotides: TGTGCCAGCAGTTACGGGGTGCGGGCGGCCAAAAACATTCAGTACTTC.

This clone showed up many times. This rearrangement joins TRBV11-2 to TRBJ2-7; D assignment may be TRBD1 or TRBD2 (6 bases each). Trimming took 5 bases from V and 0 from J, leaving 11 bases between them. The CDR3 has 14 amino acids. Germline V lookup: CDR1 SGHAT, CDR2 FQNNGV. The CDR3 spells CASSRGLGSYEQYF. CDR3 nucleotide sequence: TGTGCCAGCAGCCGGGGGCTTGGCTCCTACGAGCAGTACTTC.